This T cell receptor (beta chain) was recovered during a study of graft-versus-host responses after intestinal transplantation. On the study more broadly: Anti-thymocyte globulin served as induction for all recipients, who then took tacrolimus and steroids for approximately three years.

This table comes from immunoSEQ multiplex PCR, and its TCRdb copy is limited to in-frame clones, with some not included. The profile covers about 120,000 clones, with roughly nine tenths appearing a single time and approximately 0.18% taken by the ten largest. The CDR3 has 14 amino acids. CDR1 is KGHSH and CDR2 is LQKENI in the germline V gene. V shed 3 bases and J 1 base; nucleotides not matched to a gene: 3. Details on this clone: The antigen is undetermined.

The specimen was unstimulated CD4+ T cells sorted from spleen or lymph node cells, collected before intestinal transplant. This receptor was obtained from a human donor who received an intestinal transplant. The V gene is TRBV18, the J gene TRBJ2-7, with 7 bases aligning to TRBD1. CDR3 in DNA: TGTGCCAGCTCACCTACAGGGGTGTCCTACGAGCAGTACTTC. Encoded protein: CASSPTGVSYEQYF.